This T cell receptor beta chain was recorded in a study of PD-1 blockade in classical Hodgkin lymphoma. TCRdb's copy holds only in-frame clones and misses some; the assay was immunoSEQ multiplex PCR. In the table there are about 62,000 clones, 88% of which are singletons. With V trimmed by 4 bases and J by 1 base, 6 bases remained unmatched. The CDR3 has 15 amino acids. Looked up from germline, CDR1 is SQVTM and CDR2 is ANQGSEA. The patients all showed relapse after autologous stem cell transplantation, while their brentuximab vedotin exposure varied. V and J are TRBV29-1 and TRBJ2-5; 10 bases line up with TRBD2. This specimen was peripheral blood mononuclear cells (PBMCs), taken at baseline. This clonotype originated in a human donor with classical Hodgkin lymphoma. The CDR3: CSVGRLAGLQETQYF. The CDR3 DNA sequence: TGCAGCGTTGGGAGACTAGCGGGCCTCCAAGAGACCCAGTACTTC. Based on the CDR3 plus reference TRBV29-1 and TRBJ2-5, the full variable domain is SAVISQKPSRDICQRGTSLTIQCQVDSQVTMMFWYRQQPGQSLTLIATANQGSEATYESGFVIDKFPISRPNLTFSTLTVSNMSPEDSSIYLCSVGRLAGLQETQYFGPGTRLLVL.